Detailed here is one T cell receptor beta chain. The antigen it binds to is not known. Base qualities are not at hand, and no much larger clone is one base apart. In the germline V gene (reference sequence), CDR1 corresponds to SGHKS and CDR2 to YYEKEE. The V and J ends are trimmed by 0 bases and 2 bases, leaving 14 bases between them. CDR3 length: 16 amino acids, cysteine to phenylalanine. Solely the CDR3 DNA is kept, with 48 bases framed from the first base. CD4+ T cells from unexposed donors were collected before the COVID-19 pandemic (2011-2018). The EasySep CD4+ T cell isolation kit was used to isolate CD4+ T cells once the cultures had run for roughly 10 days. As cell number allowed, CD4+ T cells from unexposed donors were tested for reactivity to SARS-CoV-2 S and N and to four common cold coronavirus spike pools. Each well received 2.2 million or so PBMCs, cultured in IMDM supplemented with about 4.5% human AB serum and 9.5 to 10 IU/ml IL-2. Half of the culture medium was replaced with fresh IL-2-containing medium on days 3 and 7. In general, triplicate replicate wells were used for every peptide culture condition. Leukapheresis product for the unexposed donors was bought commercially. Ficoll-Paque PLUS gradient centrifugation was used to isolate PBMCs from either whole blood or leukapheresis product. PBMCs were either cryopreserved at -140 degrees C or used fresh in the expansion assay. The QIAamp Micro DNA Kit was used to extract genomic DNA from the CD4+ T cells.

The data were obtained in a study of CD4 T cells in relation to SARS-CoV-2 and coronaviruses (dated by TCRdb to the early 2020s). Context from the whole study: In the ViraFEST assay, PBMCs were cultured with antigen for approximately 10 days, after which TCR beta CDR3s were sequenced to identify antigen-specific clonal expansions. An HIV-1 Nef peptide pool or a culture without peptide was used as the negative reference condition. Using patient-derived lymphoblastoid cell lines, the shared crossreactive spike epitopes were mapped to their HLA restriction. The study assessed, at the TCR clonotype level, memory CD4+ T cell crossreactivity between SARS-CoV-2 and common cold coronavirus spike proteins. Samples from a few pre-COVID donors and the naive versus memory experiments were sequenced with the Adaptive Biotechnologies TCR-sequencing kit; other data were Illumina-based. For other donors in the study, expansion assays were sequenced with a different, Illumina-based TCR-beta assay. The full study reports these points: Since the crossreactivity analysis centred on spike protein, crossreactivity against other viral proteins was not assessed. No donor contributed both pre-pandemic and post-infection samples, which limited tracing the source of pre-existing responses. Compared with monoreactive clones, crossreactive clones had significantly weaker SARS-CoV-2-driven expansion, a result consistent with antigenic imprinting. Small numbers of patients and of tested TCRs were a limitation of the study. Around three fifths of donors had memory CD4+ clonotypes that crossrecognized SARS-CoV-2 and at least one common cold coronavirus spike.

The library was prepared using the immunoSEQ multiplex PCR assay. The published analysis was carried out like this. During preprocessing, nonproductive sequences were removed, along with CDR3s that did not begin with C, did not end with F or W, or were shorter than 7 amino acids. Antigen-specific clonotypes were called with the MANAFEST web app on the basis of expansion relative to the reference and to other culture wells. A clone counted as positive if significantly expanded in 2 of 3 replicate wells versus the reference culture at FDR below 0.05. For a clone to be considered positive, significant expansion relative to all other tandem wells and an odds ratio above 5 were also required. Pairwise Levenshtein distance, computed with the stringdist R package after three terminal residues were trimmed from each end, was used as the measure of CDR3 homology. TCRdb retrieved this table from immuneACCESS and kept in-frame rearrangements only. Not all clones are present; in checked studies, unresolved V genes account for under half, and no reason is known for the remainder. Clonal size and the V and J genes are those of that table, whereas D and trimming came from the DNA. This sample gives 15,000 to 20,000 clones in total; about 80% of them show up just once. The top ten hold approximately 12% of the sample.

The sequence derives from a human donor in good health. Input material: CD4+ T cells from PBMCs, cultured in vitro. The chain is assembled from TRBV5-5 and TRBJ2-5; the D gene could be TRBD1 or TRBD2, each one agreeing over 5 bases. DNA sequence: TGTGCCAGCAGCTTGGGGGGCACTCGAGGGCAAGAGACCCAGTACTTC. Translated, it gives CASSLGGTRGQETQYF.